These 10 T cell receptor beta chains were all obtained from the same sample, sequenced in a study of PD-L1 blockade in urothelial cancer. Time point meaning: peripheral blood 6 weeks after treatment start. TCRdb's table, derived via immunoSEQ multiplex PCR, lists solely in-frame clones and lacks some. The sample has about 27,000 clones; around 82% are singletons. The sequenced sample was PBMCs, obtained around atezolizumab (anti-PD-L1) treatment. The receptor source for this set is a man between 65 and 80 years old with urothelial cancer.

The genes are TRBV9 and TRBJ1-3; D is undetermined. Germline CDR1 is SGDLS and CDR2 is YYNGEE. The V gene lost 2 bases and the J gene lost 0 bases, with 15 bases spanning the gap. The CDR3 is 17 amino acids. CDR3 in DNA: TGTGCCAGCAGCGTGGGAGACATCAGGTCCTCTGGAAACACCATATATTTT. Translating gives CASSVGDIRSSGNTIYF.

V is TRBV9 and J is TRBJ2-1, with 7 bases matching TRBD2. V was clipped by 3 bases and J by 2 bases; unmatched bases: 5. The CDR3 consists of 15 residues. CDR1 is SGDLS, CDR2 YYNGEE, per germline. In DNA form, the CDR3 reads TGTGCCAGCAGCGCTAGCGGACAAACCTACAATGAGCAGTTCTTC. Protein: CASSASGQTYNEQFF.

The chain links TRBV7-2 to TRBJ1-2, with D perhaps matching TRBD1 (5 bases). The CDR3 runs 16 residues. Trimming took off 5 bases at V and 8 bases at J, with 24 bases between the two ends. Germline CDR1 is SGHTA and CDR2 is FQGNSA. The CDR3 coding sequence is TGTGCCAGCAGCGTATTATTCCAGGGTGGGTTGCCGGGCTACACCTTC. Amino acids: CASSVLFQGGLPGYTF.

V gene TRBV27 combines with J gene TRBJ2-7, with D perhaps TRBD2 (6 bases). CDR1 is MNHEY and CDR2 is SMNVEV in the germline V gene (reference sequence). V lost 2 bases, J lost 0 bases, and 14 bases lay in between. The CDR3 totals 16 residues. CDR3 region: CASSLHPRTTSYEQYF. Here the CDR3 DNA reads TGTGCCAGCAGTTTACACCCGCGGACTACCTCCTACGAGCAGTACTTC.

The sample holds one count of this clone. This rearrangement joins TRBV4-1 to TRBJ2-1; 7 positions match TRBD1. This CDR3 spans 15 amino acids. Trimming removed 3 bases from V and 4 bases from J; junction bases left unmatched: 6. Germline CDR1 and CDR2: MGHRA and YSYEKL. The CDR3 protein is CASSQPGQPYNEQFF. CDR3 in DNA: TGCGCCAGCAGCCAGCCGGGACAGCCTTACAATGAGCAGTTCTTC.

In its sample, this clone was seen a few times. The chain links TRBV5-5 to TRBJ2-3; 7 bases align to TRBD1. The V segment lost 1 base and the J segment 4 bases; nucleotides outside the gene matches: 9. CDR1 SGHKS and CDR2 YYEKEE come from the germline V gene (reference sequence). This CDR3 spans 16 amino acids. The CDR3 region has the DNA TGTGCCAGCAGCTTGTTAGGGGCAGGGGGATCAGATACGCAGTATTTT. Its protein is CASSLLGAGGSDTQYF.

V and J are TRBV2 and TRBJ2-7; D perhaps matches TRBD1 (6 bases). The V end was cut by 3 bases, the J end by 4 bases, with 7 bases between. CDR1 SNHLY and CDR2 FYNNEI come from the germline V gene. The CDR3 sequence is 12 residues long. CDR3 nucleotide sequence: TGTGCCAGCAGTGACAGGGGATACGAGCAGTACTTC. Residues: CASSDRGYEQYF.

The rearrangement joins TRBV6-1 to TRBJ2-7; D possibly corresponds to TRBD1 (6 bases). Trimming shortened V by 4 bases and J by 6 bases, and 16 bases separated the two germline ends. Germline CDR1 MNHNS, CDR2 SASEGT. The length of the CDR3 is 14 residues. The DNA of the CDR3 is TGTGCCAGCAGTGCTCCGGAACAGGGAACCGAGCAGTACTTC. This codes for CASSAPEQGTEQYF.

The chain uses TRBV5-8 and TRBJ2-4; 8 bases line up with TRBD1. CDR3 length equals 16 residues. The germline V gene has CDR1 SGHTS and CDR2 YDEGEE. V trimming: 4 bases; J trimming: 8 bases; junction bases outside the gene matches: 14. The CDR3 spells CASSIDRGEGSDIQYF. The DNA for the CDR3 is TGTGCCAGCAGCATTGACAGGGGCGAGGGTAGTGACATTCAGTACTTC.

This clone has more than one count but fewer than ten. This chain uses TRBV19 with TRBJ1-5; D possibly corresponds to TRBD1 (6 bases). The germline V gene has CDR1 LNHDA and CDR2 SQIVND (reference sequence). The V gene lost 0 bases and the J gene lost 5 bases, with 20 bases spanning the gap. CDR3 length: 18 amino acids. CDR3 sequence reads: CASSIDRAGQTFYQPQHF. In DNA, the CDR3 is TGTGCCAGTAGTATAGATCGGGCTGGACAGACCTTCTATCAGCCCCAGCATTTT. Full variable domain (outside the CDR3, taken from reference TRBV19 and TRBJ1-5): DGGITQSPKYLFRKEGQNVTLSCEQNLNHDAMYWYRQDPGQGLRLIYYSQIVNDFQKGDIAEGYSVSREKKESFPLTVTSAQKNPTAFYLCASSIDRAGQTFYQPQHFGDGTRLSIL.